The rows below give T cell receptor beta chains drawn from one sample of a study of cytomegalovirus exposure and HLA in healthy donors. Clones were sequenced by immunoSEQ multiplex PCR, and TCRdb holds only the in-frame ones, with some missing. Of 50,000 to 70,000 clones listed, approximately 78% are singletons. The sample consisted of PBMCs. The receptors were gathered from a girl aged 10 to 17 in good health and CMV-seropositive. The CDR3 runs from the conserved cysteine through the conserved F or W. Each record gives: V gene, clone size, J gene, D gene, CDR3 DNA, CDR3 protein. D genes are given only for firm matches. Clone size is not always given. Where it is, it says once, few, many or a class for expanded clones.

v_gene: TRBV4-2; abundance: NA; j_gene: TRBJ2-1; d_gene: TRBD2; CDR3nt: TGTGCCAGCAAGGACCTTGCGGGGGGTCCGAAGGATGAGCAGTTCTTC; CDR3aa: CASKDLAGGPKDEQFF
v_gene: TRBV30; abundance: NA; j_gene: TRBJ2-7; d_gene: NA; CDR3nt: TGTGCCTGGAAATTACAGATCCTTTCCTACGAGCAGTACTTC; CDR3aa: CAWKLQILSYEQYF
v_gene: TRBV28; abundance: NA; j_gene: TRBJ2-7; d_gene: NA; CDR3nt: TGTGCCAGCAGCCTGCGGAGTTTCGAGCAGTACTTC; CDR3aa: CASSLRSFEQYF
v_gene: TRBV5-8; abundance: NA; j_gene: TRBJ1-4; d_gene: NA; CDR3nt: TGTGCCAGCAGGGGAGCCGGCGAAAAACTGTTTTTT; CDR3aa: CASRGAGEKLFF
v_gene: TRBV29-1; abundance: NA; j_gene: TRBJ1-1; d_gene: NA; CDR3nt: TGCAGCGTTGTCCAGACAACGAACACTGAAGCTTTCTTT; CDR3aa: CSVVQTTNTEAFF
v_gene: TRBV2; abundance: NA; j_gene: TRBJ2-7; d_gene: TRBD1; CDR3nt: TGTGCCAGCAGACCCCCGTGGGGGACAGGGGTCGAGCAGTACTTC; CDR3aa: CASRPPWGTGVEQYF
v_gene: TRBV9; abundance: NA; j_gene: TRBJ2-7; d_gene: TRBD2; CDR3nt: TGTGCCAGCAGCAGCGGGGGGGAGACCTACGAGCAGTACTTC; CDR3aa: CASSSGGETYEQYF
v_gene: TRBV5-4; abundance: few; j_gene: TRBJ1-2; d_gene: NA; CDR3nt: TGTGCCAGCAGCTATGGAGGGGCGCACGGAAATGGCTATGGCTACACCTTC; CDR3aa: CASSYGGAHGNGYGYTF
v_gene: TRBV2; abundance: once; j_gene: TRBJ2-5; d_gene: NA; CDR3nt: TGTGCCAGCAGTGAAGCGCGAGAGACCCAGTACTTC; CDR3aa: CASSEARETQYF
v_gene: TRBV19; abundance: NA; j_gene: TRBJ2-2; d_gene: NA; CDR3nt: TGTGCCAGTACTACGGGTACCGGGGAGCTGTTTTTT; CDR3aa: CASTTGTGELFF
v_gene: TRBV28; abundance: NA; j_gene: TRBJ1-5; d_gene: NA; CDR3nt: TGTGCCAGCAGTCTTCTTGGAGTCCTCAATCAGCCCCAGCATTTT; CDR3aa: CASSLLGVLNQPQHF
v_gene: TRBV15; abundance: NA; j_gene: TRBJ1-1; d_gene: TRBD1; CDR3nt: TGTGCCACCAGCAGGAGAAACAGGGGGCTAACTGAGGGCACTGAAGCTTTCTTT; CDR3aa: CATSRRNRGLTEGTEAFF
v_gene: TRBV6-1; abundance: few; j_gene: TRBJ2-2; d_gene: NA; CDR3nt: TGTGCCCAAGGGGTCCCGAACACCGGGGAGCTGTTTTTT; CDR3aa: CAQGVPNTGELFF
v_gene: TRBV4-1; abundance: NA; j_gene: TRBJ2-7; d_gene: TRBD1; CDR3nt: TGCGCCAGCAGCCAAGCAACGGGACAGTTCTTCCACGAGCAGTACTTC; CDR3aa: CASSQATGQFFHEQYF
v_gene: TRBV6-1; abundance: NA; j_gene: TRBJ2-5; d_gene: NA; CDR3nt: TGTGCCAGCAGCCTCGCCCTCTCGGGTGGGACCCAGTACTTC; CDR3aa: CASSLALSGGTQYF
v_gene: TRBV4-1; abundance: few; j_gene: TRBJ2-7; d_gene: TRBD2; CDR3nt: TGCGCCAGCAGCAGACTAGCGGGGGGGCCCCCCTACTACGAGCAGTACTTC; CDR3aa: CASSRLAGGPPYYEQYF
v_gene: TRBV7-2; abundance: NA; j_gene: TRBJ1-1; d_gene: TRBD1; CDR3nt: TGTGCCAGCAGCCCGCGACAGGGATTTGGCCGTGAAGCTTTCTTT; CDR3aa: CASSPRQGFGREAFF
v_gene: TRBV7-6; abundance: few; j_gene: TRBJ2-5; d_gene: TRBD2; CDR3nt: TGTGCCAGCAGCTTAGCGCTAGCGGGAGGGGAGACCCAGTACTTC; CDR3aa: CASSLALAGGETQYF
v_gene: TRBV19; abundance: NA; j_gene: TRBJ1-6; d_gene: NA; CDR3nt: TGTGCCAGTAGTACGTGGGGCGACCGGATGAGCTCCTATAATTCACCCCTCCACTTT; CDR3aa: CASSTWGDRMSSYNSPLHF
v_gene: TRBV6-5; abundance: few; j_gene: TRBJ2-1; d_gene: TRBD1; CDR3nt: TGTGCCAGCAGTCGCGACAGGGGCAATGAGCAGTTCTTC; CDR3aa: CASSRDRGNEQFF
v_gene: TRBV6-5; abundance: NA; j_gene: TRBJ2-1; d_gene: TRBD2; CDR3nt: TGTGCCAGCCTGGCGGGAGGAACCTACAATGAGCAGTTCTTC; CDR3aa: CASLAGGTYNEQFF
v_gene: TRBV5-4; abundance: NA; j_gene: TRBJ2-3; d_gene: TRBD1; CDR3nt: TGTGCCAGCAGCTGGGGCCCGGGACAGATTAGCACAGATACGCAGTATTTT; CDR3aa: CASSWGPGQISTDTQYF
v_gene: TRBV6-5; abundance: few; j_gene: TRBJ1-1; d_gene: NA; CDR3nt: TGTGCCAGCAGTTACACCGGGGTGCACACTGAAGCTTTCTTT; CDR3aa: CASSYTGVHTEAFF
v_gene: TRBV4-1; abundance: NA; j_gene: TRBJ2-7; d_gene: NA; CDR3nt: TGCGCCAGCAGCCAAGTGGTGGGGGGGCTGAACTCCTACGAGCAGTACTTC; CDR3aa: CASSQVVGGLNSYEQYF
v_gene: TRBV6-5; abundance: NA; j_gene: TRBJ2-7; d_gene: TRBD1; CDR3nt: TGTGCCAGCAGTTTACAGGGGGCTCTTTCCTACGAGCAGTACTTC; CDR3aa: CASSLQGALSYEQYF
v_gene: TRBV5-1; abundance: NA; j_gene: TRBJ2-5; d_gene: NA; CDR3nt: TGCGCCAGCAGCCCGGACAGCGGATCCCAGTACTTC; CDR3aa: CASSPDSGSQYF
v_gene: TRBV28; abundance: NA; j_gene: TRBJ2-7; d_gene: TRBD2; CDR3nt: TGTGCCAGCAGTTCAAATCTAGCGGGACAGTACGAGCAGTACTTC; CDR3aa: CASSSNLAGQYEQYF
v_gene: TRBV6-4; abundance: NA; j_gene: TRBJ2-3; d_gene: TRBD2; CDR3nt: TGTGCCAGCAGTGACTCCGGGGTAGCGGGACCAGATACGCAGTATTTT; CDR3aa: CASSDSGVAGPDTQYF
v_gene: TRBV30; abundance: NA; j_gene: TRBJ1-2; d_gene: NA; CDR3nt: TGTGCCTGGAGTGTAGCCCCGTACTATGGCTACACCTTC; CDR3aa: CAWSVAPYYGYTF
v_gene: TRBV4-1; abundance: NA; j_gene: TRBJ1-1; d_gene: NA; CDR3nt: TGCGCCAGCAGCCAAGAACCGGGGGTGAACACTGAAGCTTTCTTT; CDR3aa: CASSQEPGVNTEAFF
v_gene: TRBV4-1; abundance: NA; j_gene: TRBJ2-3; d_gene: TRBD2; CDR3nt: TGCGCCAGCAGCCAAAAGGGTGATGGGACTAGCGGACCTTTT; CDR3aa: CASSQKGDGTSGPF
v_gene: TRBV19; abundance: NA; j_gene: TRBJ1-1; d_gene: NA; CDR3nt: TGTGCCAGTAGTATCCTGGCCAGGACTGAAGCTTTCTTT; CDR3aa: CASSILARTEAFF